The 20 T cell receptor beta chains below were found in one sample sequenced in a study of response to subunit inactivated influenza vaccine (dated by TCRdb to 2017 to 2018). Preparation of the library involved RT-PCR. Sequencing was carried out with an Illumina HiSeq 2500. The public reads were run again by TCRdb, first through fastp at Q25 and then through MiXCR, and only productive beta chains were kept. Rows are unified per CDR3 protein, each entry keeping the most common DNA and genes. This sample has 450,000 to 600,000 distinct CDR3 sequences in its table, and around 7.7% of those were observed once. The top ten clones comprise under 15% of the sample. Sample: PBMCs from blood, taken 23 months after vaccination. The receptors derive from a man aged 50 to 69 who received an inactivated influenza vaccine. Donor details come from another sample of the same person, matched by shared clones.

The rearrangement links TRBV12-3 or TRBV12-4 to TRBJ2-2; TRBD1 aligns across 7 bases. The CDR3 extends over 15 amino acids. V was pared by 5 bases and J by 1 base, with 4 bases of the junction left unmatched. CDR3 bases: TGTGCCAGCAGTCGTGGGACAGAGAACACCGGGGAGCTGTTTTTT. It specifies CASSRGTENTGELFF.

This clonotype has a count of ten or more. The CDR3 sequence: CASSQVGQKTYEQYF. The CDR3 DNA sequence: TGCGCCAGCAGCCAAGTTGGGCAGAAAACCTACGAGCAGTACTTC. The chain combines TRBV4-1 with TRBJ2-7; D is uncertain. The CDR3 runs 15 residues. Germline CDR1 MGHRA, CDR2 YSYEKL. The V gene lost 1 base and the J gene lost 2 bases, with 12 bases spanning the gap.

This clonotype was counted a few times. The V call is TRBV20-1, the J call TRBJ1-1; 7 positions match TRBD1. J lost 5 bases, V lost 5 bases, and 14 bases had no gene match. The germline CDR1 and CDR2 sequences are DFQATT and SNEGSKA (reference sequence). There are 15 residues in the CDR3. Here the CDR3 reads CSAPGRGRLGTEAFF. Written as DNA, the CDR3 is TGCAGTGCTCCAGGGAGGGGGCGGTTGGGTACTGAAGCTTTCTTT.

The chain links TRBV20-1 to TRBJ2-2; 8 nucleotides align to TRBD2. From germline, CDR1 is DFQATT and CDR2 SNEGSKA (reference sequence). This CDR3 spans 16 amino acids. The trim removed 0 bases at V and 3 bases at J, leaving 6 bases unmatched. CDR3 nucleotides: TGCAGTGCTAGAGATCTAAGCGGGAGTTACACCGGGGAGCTGTTTTTT. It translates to CSARDLSGSYTGELFF.

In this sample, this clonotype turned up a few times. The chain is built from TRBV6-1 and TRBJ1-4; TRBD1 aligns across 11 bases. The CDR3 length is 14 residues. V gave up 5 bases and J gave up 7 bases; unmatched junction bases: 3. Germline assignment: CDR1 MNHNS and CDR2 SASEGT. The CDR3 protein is CASSPGTGGEKLFF. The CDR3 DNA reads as TGTGCCAGCAGTCCCGGGACAGGGGGTGAAAAACTGTTTTTT.

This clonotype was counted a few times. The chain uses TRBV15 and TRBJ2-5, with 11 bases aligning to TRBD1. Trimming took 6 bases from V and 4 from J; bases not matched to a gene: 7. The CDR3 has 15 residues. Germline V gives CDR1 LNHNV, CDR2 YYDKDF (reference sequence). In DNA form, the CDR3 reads TGTGCCACCAGTAGAACCGGGACAGGGGGAGAGACCCAGTACTTC. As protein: CATSRTGTGGETQYF.

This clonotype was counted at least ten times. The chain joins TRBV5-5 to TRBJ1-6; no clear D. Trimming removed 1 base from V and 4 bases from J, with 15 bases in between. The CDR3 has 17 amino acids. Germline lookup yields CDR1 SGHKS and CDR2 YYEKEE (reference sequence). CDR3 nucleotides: TGTGCCAGCAGCTTGCAGCCACCCGCCTCTTATAATTCACCCCTCCACTTT. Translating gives CASSLQPPASYNSPLHF.

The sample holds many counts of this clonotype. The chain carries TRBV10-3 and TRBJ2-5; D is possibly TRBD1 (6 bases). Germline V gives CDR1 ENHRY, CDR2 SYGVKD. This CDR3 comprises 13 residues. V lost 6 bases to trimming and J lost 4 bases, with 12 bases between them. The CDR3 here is CAISETGTETQYF. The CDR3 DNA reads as TGTGCCATCAGCGAAACAGGGACAGAGACCCAGTACTTC.

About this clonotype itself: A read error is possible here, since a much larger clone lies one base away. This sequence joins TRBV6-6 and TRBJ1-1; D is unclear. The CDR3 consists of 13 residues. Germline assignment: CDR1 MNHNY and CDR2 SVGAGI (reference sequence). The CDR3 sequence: CVSSYVSNTEAFF. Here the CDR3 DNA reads TGTGTCAGCAGTTACGTTAGTAACACTGAAGCTTTCTTT.

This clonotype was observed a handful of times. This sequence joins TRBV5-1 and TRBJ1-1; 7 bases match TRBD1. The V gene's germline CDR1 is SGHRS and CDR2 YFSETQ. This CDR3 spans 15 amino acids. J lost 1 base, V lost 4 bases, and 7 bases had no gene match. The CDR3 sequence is CASSLTGSPNTEAFF. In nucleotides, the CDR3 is TGCGCCAGCAGCCTGACAGGGTCCCCGAACACTGAAGCTTTCTTT.

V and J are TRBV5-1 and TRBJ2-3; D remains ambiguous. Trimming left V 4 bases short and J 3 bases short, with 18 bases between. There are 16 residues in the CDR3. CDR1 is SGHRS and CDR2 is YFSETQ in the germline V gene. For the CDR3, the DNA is TGCGCCAGCAGCCCCCGGCCTCGCGAAGAGACAGATACGCAGTATTTT. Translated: CASSPRPREETDTQYF. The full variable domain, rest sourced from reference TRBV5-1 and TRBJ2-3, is KAGVTQTPRYLIKTRGQQVTLSCSPISGHRSVSWYQQTPGQGLQFLFEYFSETQRNKGNFPGRFSGRQFSNSRSEMNVSTLELGDSALYLCASSPRPREETDTQYFGPGTRLTVL.

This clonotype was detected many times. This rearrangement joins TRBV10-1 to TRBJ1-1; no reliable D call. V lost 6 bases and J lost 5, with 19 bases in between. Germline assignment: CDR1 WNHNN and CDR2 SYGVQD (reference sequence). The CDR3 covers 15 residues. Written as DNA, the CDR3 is TGCGCCAGCAGAATGGACGCGGTCTATGAGACTGAAGCTTTCTTT. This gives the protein CASRMDAVYETEAFF.

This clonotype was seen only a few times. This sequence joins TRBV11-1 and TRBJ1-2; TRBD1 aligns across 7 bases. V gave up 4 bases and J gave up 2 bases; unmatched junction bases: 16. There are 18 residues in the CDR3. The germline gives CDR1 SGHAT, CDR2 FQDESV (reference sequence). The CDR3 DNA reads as TGTGCCAGCAGCTCAATATACCTCGACAGGGAAAAAAACTATGGCTACACCTTC. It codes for CASSSIYLDREKNYGYTF.

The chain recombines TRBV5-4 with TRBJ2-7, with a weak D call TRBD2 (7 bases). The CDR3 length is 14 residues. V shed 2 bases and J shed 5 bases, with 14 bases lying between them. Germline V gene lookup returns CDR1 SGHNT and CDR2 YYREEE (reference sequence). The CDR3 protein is CASSFGGGGDEQYF. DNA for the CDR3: TGTGCCAGCAGCTTCGGGGGAGGGGGGGACGAGCAGTACTTC.

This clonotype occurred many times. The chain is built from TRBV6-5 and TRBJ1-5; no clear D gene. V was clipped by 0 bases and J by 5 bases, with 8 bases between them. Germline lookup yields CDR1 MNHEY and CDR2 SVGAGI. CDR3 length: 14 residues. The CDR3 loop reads CASSYSARDQPQHF. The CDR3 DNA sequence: TGTGCCAGCAGTTACTCGGCGAGAGATCAGCCCCAGCATTTT.

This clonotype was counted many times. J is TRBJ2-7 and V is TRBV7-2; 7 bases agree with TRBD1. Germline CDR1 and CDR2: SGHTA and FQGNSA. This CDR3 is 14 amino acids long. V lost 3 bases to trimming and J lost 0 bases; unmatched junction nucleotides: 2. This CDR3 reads CASSLGQPSYEQYF. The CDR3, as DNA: TGTGCCAGCAGCTTGGGACAGCCCTCCTACGAGCAGTACTTC.

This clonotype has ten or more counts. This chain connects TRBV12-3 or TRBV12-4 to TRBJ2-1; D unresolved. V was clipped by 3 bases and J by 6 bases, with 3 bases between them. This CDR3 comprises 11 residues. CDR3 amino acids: CASSFGNEQFF. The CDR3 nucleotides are TGTGCCAGCAGTTTCGGCAATGAGCAGTTCTTC.

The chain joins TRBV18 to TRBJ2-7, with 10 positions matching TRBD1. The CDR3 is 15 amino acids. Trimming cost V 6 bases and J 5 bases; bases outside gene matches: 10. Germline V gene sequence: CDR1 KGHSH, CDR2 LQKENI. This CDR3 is CASSPTRGQGNEQYF. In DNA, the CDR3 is TGTGCCAGCTCCCCGACGCGGGGACAGGGGAACGAGCAGTACTTC.

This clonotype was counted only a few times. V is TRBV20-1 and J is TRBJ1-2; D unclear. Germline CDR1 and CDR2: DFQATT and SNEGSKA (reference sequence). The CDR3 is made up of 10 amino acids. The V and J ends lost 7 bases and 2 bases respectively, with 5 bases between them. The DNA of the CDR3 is TGCAGTGTACAGAACTATGGCTACACCTTC. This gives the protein CSVQNYGYTF.

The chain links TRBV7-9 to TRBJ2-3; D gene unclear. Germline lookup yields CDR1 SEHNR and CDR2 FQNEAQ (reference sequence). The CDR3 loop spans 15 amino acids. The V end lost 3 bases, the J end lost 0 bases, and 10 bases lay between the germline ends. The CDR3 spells CASSLGIISTDTQYF. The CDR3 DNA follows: TGTGCCAGCAGCTTGGGCATTATAAGCACAGATACGCAGTATTTT.